The 19 T cell receptor beta chains below were found in one sample sequenced in a study of CD8 T cells in Susac syndrome. RNA totalling roughly 0.45 to 1 ug underwent reverse transcription with random hexamers. From the immunoSEQ multiplex PCR reads, TCRdb called clonotypes with MiXCR, one entry per CDR3 protein. Counted here are some 48,000 distinct CDR3 sequences, 85% to 95% occurring once; the ten biggest clones make up around 0.4%. Sequencing was done on a sample of CD8+ T cells from PBMCs. The receptors shown here come from a human donor in good health.

The chain combines TRBV29-1 with TRBJ1-2; D is perhaps TRBD1 (6 bases). CDR1 and CDR2 (germline): SQVTM, ANQGSEA. CDR3 length equals 14 residues. The V end lost 1 base, the J end lost 8 bases, and 17 bases lay between the germline ends. The CDR3 DNA sequence: TGCAGCGTTGAAGGGAGGGGGGTTCGAGACGGCTACACCTTC. Translated: CSVEGRGVRDGYTF.

The genes are TRBV15 and TRBJ2-7; possibly TRBD2 for D (6 bases). The germline CDR1 and CDR2 sequences are LNHNV and YYDKDF (reference sequence). CDR3 length: 12 residues. V was cut by 5 bases and J by 6 bases, with 11 bases left in between. The CDR3 DNA reads as TGTGCCACCAGCCCCCGGCGGGGCGAGCAGTACTTC. It translates to CATSPRRGEQYF.

The CDR3, as DNA: TGTGCCAGCACCCGGGACTCTGTCTCCTACGAGCAGTACTTC. It encodes CASTRDSVSYEQYF. This chain joins TRBV28 and TRBJ2-7; possible D gene TRBD2, 6 bases. From germline, CDR1 is MDHEN and CDR2 SYDVKM. The ends were cut back, 7 bases at V and 0 bases at J, with 13 bases in the middle. The CDR3 has 14 amino acids.

This chain joins TRBV11-2 and TRBJ2-4; D ambiguous. The CDR3 length is 11 residues. With 5 bases removed from V and 10 bases from J, the gap between germline ends came to 9 bases. The germline CDR1 and CDR2 sequences are SGHAT and FQNNGV. The CDR3 reads CASSGMEIQYF. As DNA, the CDR3 is TGTGCCAGCAGCGGAATGGAGATTCAGTACTTC. Full variable domain (rest looked up from reference TRBV11-2 and TRBJ2-4): EAGVAQSPRYKIIEKRQSVAFWCNPISGHATLYWYQQILGQGPKLLIQFQNNGVVDDSQLPKDRFSAERLKGVDSTLKIQPAKLEDSAVYLCASSGMEIQYFGAGTRLSVL.

The V gene is TRBV14, the J gene TRBJ1-1, with TRBD1 as a possible D gene (5 bases). Trimming removed 1 base at V and 5 bases at J, with 8 bases between. The germline V gene has CDR1 SGHDN and CDR2 FVKESK. The CDR3 runs 13 residues. The CDR3 bases are TGTGCCAGCAGCCAAGGGCGGACAACTGAAGCTTTCTTT. Protein product: CASSQGRTTEAFF.

This clonotype showed up just once. The chain employs TRBV24-1 and TRBJ1-2; the D gene is possibly TRBD1 (5 bases). CDR1 is KGHDR, CDR2 SFDVKD, per germline. This CDR3 is built from 12 residues. Trimming shortened V by 3 bases and J by 5 bases, and 6 bases separated the two germline ends. CDR3 coding DNA: TGTGCCACCAGTGATGACAGTTATGGCTACACCTTC. Residues: CATSDDSYGYTF.

The chain employs TRBV18 and TRBJ2-6; 7 bases fit TRBD1. The V segment lost 3 bases and the J segment 2 bases; nucleotides outside the gene matches: 4. CDR1 and CDR2 (germline): KGHSH, LQKENI. The CDR3 totals 16 residues. The CDR3 sequence: CASSPRTGPGANVLTF. In DNA, the CDR3 is TGTGCCAGCTCACCTCGGACAGGACCTGGGGCCAACGTCCTGACTTTC.

The chain couples TRBV12-5 to TRBJ2-1; D may correspond to TRBD1 or TRBD2 (5 bases each). Germline V gene data show CDR1 as LGHNT and CDR2 as FRNRAP. Trimming took 5 bases from V and 4 from J, leaving 12 bases between them. This CDR3 has 14 residues. CDR3 residues: CASGEGHPYNEQFF. Written as DNA, the CDR3 is TGTGCTAGTGGTGAGGGGCATCCATACAATGAGCAGTTCTTC.

The chain employs TRBV13 and TRBJ1-2, with 11 bases matching TRBD1. The V and J ends lost 5 bases and 7 bases, in that order; junction bases with no gene match: 9. The CDR3 consists of 15 residues. From germline, CDR1 is PRHDT and CDR2 FYEKMQ (reference sequence). CDR3 DNA: TGTGCCAGCAGCGACTTCGGGACAGGGGGACGTGGCTACACCTTC. Its translation is CASSDFGTGGRGYTF.

This clonotype turned up a few times. The gene calls are TRBV7-2 and TRBJ2-5; 8 nucleotides agree with TRBD1. The CDR3 length is 16 residues. Germline CDR1 reads SGHTA; CDR2 reads FQGNSA. J gave up 5 bases and V 5 bases, and 13 bases lay outside the gene matches. The CDR3 loop is CASSATGTGERETQYF. CDR3 nucleotides: TGTGCCAGCAGCGCCACCGGGACAGGTGAACGGGAGACCCAGTACTTC.

This chain joins TRBV29-1 and TRBJ1-1, with 8 bases aligning to TRBD1. V trimming: 5 bases; J trimming: 8 bases; junction bases outside the gene matches: 7. The CDR3 sequence is 12 residues long. Germline CDR1 and CDR2: SQVTM and ANQGSEA. The CDR3 sequence: CSVHWTGNEAFF. CDR3 in DNA: TGCAGCGTTCACTGGACAGGGAACGAAGCTTTCTTT.

This chain joins TRBV29-1 and TRBJ2-7; a weak D match, TRBD1 (6 bases). CDR1 and CDR2 (germline): SQVTM, ANQGSEA. CDR3 length: 12 amino acids. The V end lost 7 bases, the J end lost 3 bases, and 13 bases lay between the germline ends. CDR3 in amino acids: CSAEDRNYEQYF. The CDR3 nucleotides read TGCAGCGCTGAGGACAGAAACTACGAGCAGTACTTC.

The rearrangement uses TRBV5-8 and TRBJ2-6; unclear D gene. V lost 4 bases to trimming and J lost 0 bases, with 8 bases between them. The V gene's germline CDR1 is SGHTS and CDR2 YDEGEE. The CDR3 spans 15 residues. This CDR3 reads CASSARVSGANVLTF. The DNA for the CDR3 is TGTGCCAGCAGCGCCCGGGTCTCTGGGGCCAACGTCCTGACTTTC.

The rearrangement uses TRBV4-1 and TRBJ2-2; 7 bases fit TRBD1. The CDR3 is 17 amino acids. J was trimmed by 0 bases and V by 4 bases; bases with no gene match: 8. CDR1 is MGHRA, CDR2 YSYEKL, per germline. The CDR3 here is CASSRTGAVSNTGELFF. Here the CDR3 DNA reads TGCGCCAGCAGCCGAACAGGGGCAGTGTCGAACACCGGGGAGCTGTTTTTT.

The chain recombines TRBV7-9 with TRBJ1-2, with 7 bases aligning to TRBD1. Looked up from germline, CDR1 is SEHNR and CDR2 is FQNEAQ (reference sequence). The CDR3 covers 15 residues. V lost 1 base, J lost 8 bases, and 10 bases stayed unmatched. CDR3 residues: CASSLVFFDREGYTF. In nucleotides, the CDR3 is TGTGCCAGCAGCTTAGTTTTCTTCGACAGGGAAGGCTACACCTTC.

The chain's CDR3 is CSVEGQGIVYGYTF. CDR3 nucleotide sequence: TGCAGCGTTGAGGGCCAGGGAATTGTCTATGGCTACACCTTC. This chain connects TRBV29-1 to TRBJ1-2; perhaps TRBD1 as D (5 bases). The V end was cut by 3 bases, the J end by 4 bases, with 15 bases between. The germline CDR1 and CDR2 sequences are SQVTM and ANQGSEA. CDR3 size: 14 residues.

This sequence joins TRBV27 and TRBJ1-2, with D possibly being TRBD1 (5 bases). The germline V and J ends were trimmed by 1 base and 2 bases, with 8 bases remaining between them. CDR1 is MNHEY, CDR2 SMNVEV, per germline (reference sequence). There are 14 residues in the CDR3. The CDR3 region is CASSLFGGNYGYTF. Here the CDR3 DNA reads TGTGCCAGCAGTTTATTCGGGGGAAACTATGGCTACACCTTC.

The CDR3 coding sequence is TGCGCCAGCAGTGAGGGGGACAGCCCCTACGAGCAGTACTTC. Its translation is CASSEGDSPYEQYF. The rearrangement uses TRBV10-1 and TRBJ2-7, with 7 bases that match TRBD1. This CDR3 contains 14 residues. From germline, CDR1 is WNHNN and CDR2 SYGVQD (reference sequence). The V gene end was trimmed by 2 bases and the J gene end by 2 bases; junction bases not matched to a gene: 3.

The chain carries TRBV7-9 and TRBJ1-2; no clear D gene. V was clipped by 5 bases and J by 6 bases, with 4 bases between them. The germline V gene encodes CDR1 SEHNR and CDR2 FQNEAQ (reference sequence). The CDR3 loop spans 10 amino acids. CDR3 amino acids: CASSLDGYTF. DNA for the CDR3: TGTGCCAGCAGCCTAGATGGCTACACCTTC.